Listed here are 27 T cell receptor beta chains from one sample, sequenced in a study of T cells in Graves' hyperthyroidism and ophthalmopathy. Regions amplified from RNA transcripts were the TCR beta CDR3 regions. In the first-round RT-PCR of the TCR CDR3, the HTBI primer set was used. TCRdb called the multiplex PCR reads again in MiXCR, with one record for every CDR3 protein. The sample records approximately 570,000 distinct CDR3 sequences, 15% to 20% being singletons. Input material: blood. These receptors originate from a man aged 40-50 years with Graves' ophthalmopathy.

Many counts were recorded for this clonotype. This sequence joins TRBV20-1 and TRBJ2-5, with D unclear. Germline-derived CDR1 and CDR2 are DFQATT and SNEGSKA (reference sequence). This CDR3 has 12 residues. Trimming removed 6 bases at V and 6 bases at J, with 14 bases between. As DNA, the CDR3 is TGCAGTGCAACGGGTGGGGTTCAGACCCAGTACTTC. It is translated as CSATGGVQTQYF.

Comments on this clonotype: Given a much more abundant clone one base away, this may be a read error. This chain joins TRBV28 and TRBJ2-1, with 9 nucleotides matching TRBD1. Germline lookup yields CDR1 MDHEN and CDR2 SYDVKM. The CDR3 runs 15 residues. J gave up 6 bases and V 2 bases, and 5 bases lay outside the gene matches. Written as DNA, the CDR3 is TGTGCCAGCAGTTTAACACAGGGGGCATGCAATGAGCAGTTCTTC. Encoded protein: CASSLTQGACNEQFF.

The rearrangement joins TRBV12-3 or TRBV12-4 to TRBJ1-6; D remains unclear. The CDR3 spans 13 residues. V was pared by 5 bases and J by 8 bases, with 10 bases between. This chain's CDR3 is CASSHPGHSPLHF. As DNA, the CDR3 is TGTGCCAGCAGTCACCCCGGGCATTCACCCCTCCACTTT.

This clonotype turned up a few times. The chain uses TRBV10-3 and TRBJ2-3, with 7 bases matching TRBD1. V shed 6 bases, J shed 7 bases, and the junction held 16 bases outside the gene matches. The germline CDR1 and CDR2 sequences are ENHRY and SYGVKD. The CDR3 contains 16 residues. The CDR3 protein is CAIRPSGQRTGNTQYF. The CDR3 nucleotides are TGTGCCATCAGACCCTCGGGACAGCGAACAGGAAATACGCAGTATTTT.

This clonotype was seen many times. The rearrangement uses TRBV11-2 and TRBJ2-5; D might be TRBD1 (5 bases). In germline, CDR1 is SGHAT, CDR2 FQNNGV. Deletions cut 2 bases from V and 6 bases from J, with 22 bases between. This CDR3 is 17 amino acids long. In DNA form, the CDR3 reads TGTGCCAGCAGCTTAAACGTAATCATGGACATCGGAAAGACCCAGTACTTC. Protein: CASSLNVIMDIGKTQYF.

CDR3 sequence: CASSGGQGRGYTF. The CDR3 DNA sequence: TGTGCCAGCAGCGGAGGACAGGGACGCGGCTACACCTTC. This chain joins TRBV9 and TRBJ1-2; 8 bases match TRBD1. Germline assignment: CDR1 SGDLS and CDR2 YYNGEE. V shed 3 bases, J shed 8 bases, and the junction held 6 bases outside the gene matches. The CDR3 loop spans 13 amino acids. Full variable domain (missing parts from reference TRBV9 and TRBJ1-2): DSGVTQTPKHLITATGQRVTLRCSPRSGDLSVYWYQQSLDQGLQFLIQYYNGEERAKGNILERFSAQQFPDLHSELNLSSLELGDSALYFCASSGGQGRGYTFGSGTRLTVV.

The chain links TRBV24-1 to TRBJ1-5; D unresolved. The CDR3 extends over 13 amino acids. Trimming cost V 5 bases and J 0 bases, with 4 bases left between them. Germline CDR1 is KGHDR and CDR2 is SFDVKD. The CDR3 sequence is CATSVSSNQPQHF. CDR3 in DNA: TGTGCCACCAGTGTAAGTAGCAATCAGCCCCAGCATTTT.

CDR3: CSAREGGRGNSPLHF. DNA for the CDR3: TGCAGTGCTAGAGAGGGCGGCAGGGGAAATTCACCCCTCCACTTT. The chain carries TRBV20-1 and TRBJ1-6, with a possible D match to TRBD1 (6 bases). Germline CDR1 DFQATT, CDR2 SNEGSKA (reference sequence). V was shortened by 0 bases and J by 7 bases, with 13 bases between the two germline ends. The length of the CDR3 is 15 residues.

The chain is built from TRBV20-1 and TRBJ2-3; TRBD2 matches 10 bases. V lost 5 bases to trimming and J lost 6 bases; unmatched junction nucleotides: 8. The CDR3 length is 14 residues. The V gene's germline CDR1 is DFQATT and CDR2 SNEGSKA (reference sequence). This CDR3 reads CSARAAGGPDTQYF. CDR3 nucleotide sequence: TGCAGTGCTCGCGCAGCGGGGGGGCCGGATACGCAGTATTTT.

For this clonotype: This may be a read error, as it is one base from a much larger clone. The rearrangement uses TRBV27 and TRBJ2-1; a weak D match, TRBD1 (6 bases). V was shortened by 5 bases and J by 8 bases, with 10 bases between the two germline ends. The CDR3 spans 12 residues. Germline CDR1 and CDR2: MNHEY and SMNVEV (reference sequence). Here the CDR3 reads CASSPQGYEQFF. The CDR3 DNA is TGTGCCAGCAGTCCACAGGGCTATGAGCAGTTCTTC.

This chain links TRBV4-1 with TRBJ2-1; D is undetermined. The V end lost 1 base, the J end lost 1 base, and 14 bases lay between the germline ends. The CDR3 has 17 amino acids. Germline V CDR1 and CDR2: MGHRA, YSYEKL. The CDR3 DNA reads as TGCGCCAGCAGCCAAGGGTCTACCATCGGATCCTACAATGAGCAGTTCTTC. Protein sequence: CASSQGSTIGSYNEQFF.

This chain links TRBV20-1 with TRBJ2-4, with D perhaps given as TRBD1 or TRBD2 (5 bases each). V gave up 0 bases and J gave up 0 bases, with 12 bases separating them. The CDR3 runs to 16 residues. Germline V gene lookup returns CDR1 DFQATT and CDR2 SNEGSKA (reference sequence). The CDR3 loop reads CSARDLRGLAKNIQYF. The CDR3 DNA reads TGCAGTGCTAGAGATTTGAGGGGATTAGCCAAAAACATTCAGTACTTC.

The rearrangement joins TRBV6-2 or TRBV6-3 to TRBJ2-6; TRBD1 agrees at 8 bases. Germline V lookup: CDR1 MNHEY, CDR2 SVGEGT. The trim removed 11 bases at V and 1 base at J, leaving 10 bases unmatched. This CDR3 has 16 amino acids. The CDR3 here is CAVRQGIRSGANVLTF. In DNA, the CDR3 is TGTGCCGTCCGACAGGGGATAAGGTCTGGGGCCAACGTCCTGACTTTC.

This sequence joins TRBV4-1 and TRBJ2-7, with 8 bases aligning to TRBD2. This CDR3 contains 15 residues. With 2 bases clipped from V and 3 bases from J, the junction kept 6 bases outside the gene matches. CDR1 is MGHRA, CDR2 YSYEKL, per germline. CDR3 sequence: CASSQPPGGVYEQYF. The CDR3 DNA follows: TGCGCCAGCAGCCAACCCCCGGGAGGGGTCTACGAGCAGTACTTC.

The rearrangement links TRBV5-1 to TRBJ2-2, with a weak D call TRBD2 (6 bases). This CDR3 has 16 amino acids. The V and J ends lost 1 base and 1 base respectively, with 11 bases between them. Germline V gene data show CDR1 as SGHRS and CDR2 as YFSETQ. The CDR3 loop reads CASSLLGLKNTGELFF. CDR3 DNA: TGCGCCAGCAGCTTGCTGGGACTCAAGAACACCGGGGAGCTGTTTTTT.

The rearrangement uses TRBV29-1 and TRBJ2-1, with D possibly matching TRBD2 (5 bases). V lost 4 bases and J lost 10, with 17 bases in between. The CDR3 is made up of 13 amino acids. Germline CDR1 reads SQVTM; CDR2 reads ANQGSEA. The CDR3 region has the DNA TGCAGCGTTGCCCCTCCGCCGGGAAGCGAGCAGTTCTTC. It encodes CSVAPPPGSEQFF.

This clonotype was detected many times. The rearrangement uses TRBV20-1 and TRBJ2-7; possibly TRBD1 for D (5 bases). The CDR3 loop spans 14 amino acids. V gave up 3 bases and J gave up 0 bases, with 12 bases separating them. Germline V gives CDR1 DFQATT, CDR2 SNEGSKA (reference sequence). The CDR3 sequence is CSARDTRTSYEQYF. The CDR3 DNA reads TGCAGTGCTAGGGACACCCGCACCTCCTACGAGCAGTACTTC.

This clonotype appeared many times. This chain uses TRBV20-1 with TRBJ2-1, with TRBD2 as a possible D gene (7 bases). Trimming took off 0 bases at V and 2 bases at J, with 11 bases between the two ends. CDR1 is DFQATT and CDR2 is SNEGSKA in the germline V gene (reference sequence). The CDR3 is 15 residues long. CDR3 in DNA: TGCAGTGCTAGAGATCCCGGGGGGCCCTACAATGAGCAGTTCTTC. The encoded protein is CSARDPGGPYNEQFF.

The chain combines TRBV9 with TRBJ2-7; TRBD2 aligns across 8 bases. The CDR3 is 15 amino acids. V lost 2 bases, J lost 7 bases, and 11 bases stayed unmatched. Germline V gene lookup returns CDR1 SGDLS and CDR2 YYNGEE. CDR3 in amino acids: CASSVSTGGLREQYF. The CDR3 DNA follows: TGTGCCAGCAGCGTCTCCACGGGGGGGCTTCGAGAGCAGTACTTC.

The sample holds a few counts of this clonotype. This chain uses TRBV20-1 with TRBJ1-2; no clear D. V lost 3 bases and J 4 bases, leaving 15 bases between the germline ends. The CDR3 has 14 amino acids. CDR1 is DFQATT, CDR2 SNEGSKA, per germline (reference sequence). CDR3 residues: CSASARTDSYGYTF. The CDR3 region has the DNA TGCAGTGCTAGCGCTAGGACGGACTCCTATGGCTACACCTTC.

The J gene is TRBJ2-2, the V gene TRBV6-1; unclear D gene. V lost 9 bases, J lost 8 bases, and 13 bases lay in between. The CDR3 extends over 12 amino acids. Looked up from germline, CDR1 is MNHNS and CDR2 is SASEGT. CDR3 in DNA: TGTGCCAGTAAATCTCCGGTTGGGGAGCTGTTTTTT. This sequence encodes CASKSPVGELFF.

This clonotype has a handful of counts. The chain joins TRBV19 to TRBJ2-5, with TRBD2 matching over 7 bases. The CDR3 loop spans 13 amino acids. CDR1 and CDR2 (germline): LNHDA, SQIVND (reference sequence). V shed 3 bases and J 5 bases; nucleotides not matched to a gene: 3. The CDR3 nucleotides read TGTGCCAGTAGTATGGGACTACACGAGACCCAGTACTTC. This translates into CASSMGLHETQYF.

The chain has TRBV10-3 and TRBJ1-6, with 9 bases fitting TRBD1. V shed 2 bases, J shed 6 bases, and the junction held 2 bases outside the gene matches. Germline values: CDR1 ENHRY, CDR2 SYGVKD. This CDR3 region has 15 residues. The CDR3 loop reads CAISETGGGNSPLHF. CDR3 bases: TGTGCCATCAGTGAGACAGGGGGCGGTAATTCACCCCTCCACTTT.

This clonotype was found many times. The chain employs TRBV2 and TRBJ2-5, with a weak D call TRBD2 (6 bases). Germline CDR1 is SNHLY and CDR2 is FYNNEI. Trimming shortened V by 7 bases and J by 5 bases, and 17 bases separated the two germline ends. CDR3 length equals 14 residues. In nucleotides, the CDR3 is TGTGCCAGCACGTCGACTAGGCTAGGCGAGACCCAGTACTTC. Its protein product is CASTSTRLGETQYF.

The V call is TRBV20-1, the J call TRBJ1-2, with TRBD1 identical over 9 bases. The germline V gene has CDR1 DFQATT and CDR2 SNEGSKA (reference sequence). The CDR3 consists of 16 residues. J gave up 3 bases and V 3 bases, and 11 bases lay outside the gene matches. For the CDR3, the DNA is TGCAGTGCTAGTCCAGCCGGACAGGGGTTATACTATGGCTACACCTTC. Translating it yields CSASPAGQGLYYGYTF.

This chain joins TRBV6-1 and TRBJ1-6; D possibly corresponds to TRBD1 (6 bases). Germline loops: CDR1 MNHNS, CDR2 SASEGT. This CDR3 is 15 amino acids long. Trimming removed 6 bases at V and 1 base at J, with 10 bases between. The CDR3 bases are TGTGCCAGCAGGACCGACAGGTCCTATAATTCACCCCTCCACTTT. Protein sequence: CASRTDRSYNSPLHF.

This clonotype was picked up many times. The rearrangement links TRBV5-5 to TRBJ2-7; 7 nucleotides line up with TRBD2. In germline, CDR1 is SGHKS, CDR2 YYEKEE (reference sequence). V shed 5 bases, J shed 4 bases, and the junction held 6 bases outside the gene matches. The CDR3 spans 13 residues. The CDR3 here is CASSPGLIYEQYF. CDR3 nucleotide sequence: TGTGCCAGCAGTCCGGGACTAATTTACGAGCAGTACTTC.